This paragraph covers one TCR beta chain sequence. Methods used by the authors: Estimation of nucleated cell counts relied on the amplification of reference gene primers. Generated by immunoSEQ multiplex PCR, the TCRdb table keeps only in-frame clones and is missing some. V and J calls and clone size are given by that table; D and trimming were obtained from the DNA. This table has about 90,000 clones, 77% appearing once. CDR3 size: 15 residues. Germline assignment: CDR1 MNHEY and CDR2 SVGAGI. With 5 bases removed from V and 6 bases from J, the gap between germline ends came to 18 bases. This sample is drawn from a study of blood T cell repertoires in COVID-19. Study summary: Samples representing acute and convalescent COVID-19 were sourced from the United States, Italy and Spain.

The receptor was derived from a woman aged 80 or older with acute or convalescent COVID-19. What was sequenced was peripheral blood. This chain joins TRBV6-5 and TRBJ2-3, with D possibly TRBD1 on 6 matching bases. The DNA of the CDR3 is TGTGCCAGCAGTCAGACCGGGACACCTGGGGATACGCAGTATTTT. Its protein product is CASSQTGTPGDTQYF.